This entry describes one T cell receptor (beta chain). In the original workflow: Reference gene primer amplification in the assay estimated nucleated cell counts. This table comes from immunoSEQ multiplex PCR, and its TCRdb copy is limited to in-frame clones, with some not included. That table furnishes V, J and clone size, whereas the DNA furnished D and trimming. The sample holds 150,000 to 200,000 clones, roughly 80% seen once. The J segment lost 10 bases and the V segment lost 5 bases, leaving 6 bases of the junction unmatched. The CDR3 spans 13 residues. CDR1 and CDR2 (germline): ENHRY, SYGVKD. The record originates from a study of blood T cell repertoires in COVID-19. Study-level background: Acute and convalescent COVID-19 specimens originated in the United States, Italy and Spain. T cells, B-cell-depleted T cells, or PBMCs provided the cDNA or gDNA that served as material.

This TCR came from a woman of 80 years or more with COVID-19, enrolled during active disease. This rearrangement joins TRBV10-3 to TRBJ1-4; 8 bases map to TRBD1. The sample was peripheral blood. CDR3 in DNA: TGTGCCATCAGTTGGGACAGGCTCGGAAAACTGTTTTTT. Encoded protein: CAISWDRLGKLFF.